This T cell receptor beta chain derives from a study of cytomegalovirus exposure and HLA in healthy donors. Turning to this clone: As yet, its antigen is unknown.

Primers included in the PCR were 60 Vbeta and 13 Jbeta primers. Using immunoSEQ multiplex PCR, the repertoire was profiled, and TCRdb retains in-frame clones only, with some absent. The table records 95,000 to 150,000 clones, roughly 81% of them present only once. The CDR3 runs 11 residues. Germline CDR1 reads PRHDT; CDR2 reads FYEKMQ (reference sequence). Study-level findings and limits: Many donors shared some public TCRs, even though most TCR sequences were rare. The later analysis indicated that the majority of CMV-associated TCR beta chains appeared HLA-restricted.

Among the donors, all were healthy bone marrow donors. Sampled while nominally healthy, donors likely had unrecorded immune exposures. The sequence was collected from a young woman in good health and CMV-seronegative. Sequenced sample: PBMCs. The genes are TRBV13 and TRBJ2-5; D is unclear. The J call may be incorrect, as the DNA end agrees better with TRBJ2-7. As DNA, the CDR3 is TGTGCCAGCAGCTCAGGATACGAGCAGTACTTC. As protein: CASSSGYEQYF.